Listed below are T cell receptor beta chains from one sample, sequenced in a study of T cells in Graves' hyperthyroidism and ophthalmopathy. TCRdb re-derived calls from the multiplex PCR reads in MiXCR, one entry per CDR3 protein. There are 600,000 or so distinct CDR3 sequences in the sample; about 43% occur only once, and approximately 8.2% lies in the top ten. The specimen was peripheral blood or thyroid tissue (not recorded which). These receptors all come from a woman under 30 with Graves' hyperthyroidism. The CDR3 runs from the conserved cysteine through the conserved F or W. D genes are given only for firm matches. Expanded clones are given a class, and other clones once, few, many or no size at all.

cdr3_nt: TGTGCCAGCACCAGGAATATCAGGGCACAAGAGACCCAGTACTTC; cdr3_aa: CASTRNIRAQETQYF; d_call: .; v_call: TRBV14; clone_size: .; j_call: TRBJ2-5
cdr3_nt: TGTGCCACCAGTGCCATCTGGGACTATGGCTACACCTTC; cdr3_aa: CATSAIWDYGYTF; d_call: .; v_call: TRBV24-1; clone_size: .; j_call: TRBJ1-2
cdr3_nt: TGCAGCGTGGCGGTAGGGGCAGGGGGGCAGCCCCAGCATTTT; cdr3_aa: CSVAVGAGGQPQHF; d_call: TRBD1; v_call: TRBV29-1; clone_size: .; j_call: TRBJ1-5
cdr3_nt: TGTGCCATCAGTCCGGCGGGAGGTCACACCGGGGAGCTGTTTTTT; cdr3_aa: CAISPAGGHTGELFF; d_call: TRBD2; v_call: TRBV10-3; clone_size: few; j_call: TRBJ2-2
cdr3_nt: TGTGCCAGCAGCTTGACCCCGGGACCGATCTACGAGCAGTACTTC; cdr3_aa: CASSLTPGPIYEQYF; d_call: .; v_call: TRBV9; clone_size: few; j_call: TRBJ2-7
cdr3_nt: TGTGCCAGCAGCAATCGAGCCGGGGAAAAACTGTTTTTT; cdr3_aa: CASSNRAGEKLFF; d_call: .; v_call: TRBV7-9; clone_size: .; j_call: TRBJ1-4
cdr3_nt: TGTGCCAGTGGGACAGGGTGTGATAATTCACCCCTCCACTTT; cdr3_aa: CASGTGCDNSPLHF; d_call: TRBD1; v_call: TRBV25-1; clone_size: once; j_call: TRBJ1-6
cdr3_nt: TGTGCCAGCAGCATGACTAGCGGGACCCAGTACTTC; cdr3_aa: CASSMTSGTQYF; d_call: .; v_call: TRBV21-1; clone_size: .; j_call: TRBJ2-5
cdr3_nt: TGCAGTGCTACTTATACACCTGGAAACACCATATATTTT; cdr3_aa: CSATYTPGNTIYF; d_call: .; v_call: TRBV20-1; clone_size: few; j_call: TRBJ1-3
cdr3_nt: TGTGCCAGCAGCCAAGAACAAGGGACCTACGAGCAGTACTTC; cdr3_aa: CASSQEQGTYEQYF; d_call: .; v_call: TRBV7-2; clone_size: .; j_call: TRBJ2-7
cdr3_nt: TGTGCCAGCAGCCTAAGACAGGGGCACCACTATGGCTACACCTTC; cdr3_aa: CASSLRQGHHYGYTF; d_call: TRBD1; v_call: TRBV14; clone_size: .; j_call: TRBJ1-2
cdr3_nt: TGTGCCAGCCGAGCGGGACAGGGTGTGACCGGGGAGCTGTTTTTT; cdr3_aa: CASRAGQGVTGELFF; d_call: TRBD1; v_call: TRBV25-1; clone_size: .; j_call: TRBJ2-2
cdr3_nt: TGTGCCTGGAGTGTGTCTCGGACAGGGATTTCAGCCCTCCACTTT; cdr3_aa: CAWSVSRTGISALHF; d_call: TRBD1; v_call: TRBV24-1; clone_size: .; j_call: TRBJ1-6
cdr3_nt: TGTGCCAGCAGCTTATACGCGGTCACTGAGCAGTTCTTT; cdr3_aa: CASSLYAVTEQFF; d_call: .; v_call: TRBV4-2; clone_size: .; j_call: TRBJ1-1
cdr3_nt: TGTGCCACCAGCAGAGCCGTGGGACAGATGAACACTGAAGCTTTCTTT; cdr3_aa: CATSRAVGQMNTEAFF; d_call: TRBD1; v_call: TRBV15; clone_size: many; j_call: TRBJ1-1
cdr3_nt: TGTGCCAGCAGCGTAGGCCATATGAACACTGAAGCTTTCTTT; cdr3_aa: CASSVGHMNTEAFF; d_call: .; v_call: TRBV9; clone_size: .; j_call: TRBJ1-1
cdr3_nt: TGTGCCACCTCACCCGGGCTGGTCGATAGTAAGCCCCAGCATTTT; cdr3_aa: CATSPGLVDSKPQHF; d_call: .; v_call: TRBV10-3; clone_size: few; j_call: TRBJ1-5
cdr3_nt: TGTGCCAGCAGCCACTGGACAGGGAGCGAGCAGTACTTC; cdr3_aa: CASSHWTGSEQYF; d_call: TRBD1; v_call: TRBV7-9; clone_size: few; j_call: TRBJ2-7
cdr3_nt: TGTGCCAGCAGTTTAACCGGACAGCAGAACACTGAAGCTTTCTTT; cdr3_aa: CASSLTGQQNTEAFF; d_call: .; v_call: TRBV25-1; clone_size: .; j_call: TRBJ1-1
cdr3_nt: TGTGCCAGCAGTCCCCAGGGGGCCAATCAGCCCCAGCATTTT; cdr3_aa: CASSPQGANQPQHF; d_call: TRBD1; v_call: TRBV12-3/TRBV12-4; clone_size: many; j_call: TRBJ1-5
cdr3_nt: TGTGCCAGCAGCTTATCAGGTCGCTCTGGGGAGCTGTTTTTT; cdr3_aa: CASSLSGRSGELFF; d_call: .; v_call: TRBV7-2; clone_size: .; j_call: TRBJ2-2
cdr3_nt: TGCAGTGCTAGAAGACAGGGTCCCGAGCAGTACTTC; cdr3_aa: CSARRQGPEQYF; d_call: TRBD1; v_call: TRBV20-1; clone_size: .; j_call: TRBJ2-7
cdr3_nt: TGCAGTGCTAGGGATGGGGAGCAGTACTTC; cdr3_aa: CSARDGEQYF; d_call: .; v_call: TRBV20-1; clone_size: once; j_call: TRBJ2-7
cdr3_nt: TGTGCCAGCAGTGAATCGTTATTGGGGGTCTATGGCTACACCTTC; cdr3_aa: CASSESLLGVYGYTF; d_call: .; v_call: TRBV25-1; clone_size: .; j_call: TRBJ1-2
cdr3_nt: TGTGCCAGCAGTCGACTAGCGGGGACGCCCTACGAGCAGTACTTC; cdr3_aa: CASSRLAGTPYEQYF; d_call: TRBD2; v_call: TRBV2; clone_size: .; j_call: TRBJ2-7
cdr3_nt: TGCAGCGTTGACAGCCCGCCATCGGAGACCCAGTACTTC; cdr3_aa: CSVDSPPSETQYF; d_call: .; v_call: TRBV29-1; clone_size: few; j_call: TRBJ2-5
cdr3_nt: TGCAGTGCTAGAGGGGGAGGCGGGGTTGAGCAGTACTTC; cdr3_aa: CSARGGGGVEQYF; d_call: .; v_call: TRBV20-1; clone_size: few; j_call: TRBJ2-7
cdr3_nt: TGTGCCATCAGTGTTCAAGCGGGGGCTTATTTAGAGACCCAGTACTTC; cdr3_aa: CAISVQAGAYLETQYF; d_call: TRBD2; v_call: TRBV10-3; clone_size: .; j_call: TRBJ2-5
cdr3_nt: TGTGCCAGCGGGGGCGAGGGCAATCAGCCCCAGCATTTT; cdr3_aa: CASGGEGNQPQHF; d_call: .; v_call: TRBV2; clone_size: .; j_call: TRBJ1-5
cdr3_nt: TGCGCCAGCAGCATCGGGACAGGGTTGAGTTATGGCTACACCTTC; cdr3_aa: CASSIGTGLSYGYTF; d_call: TRBD1; v_call: TRBV5-1; clone_size: .; j_call: TRBJ1-2
cdr3_nt: TGTGCCAGTAGTAACCAGGGTTCTGGGGCCAACGTCCTGACTTTC; cdr3_aa: CASSNQGSGANVLTF; d_call: .; v_call: TRBV19; clone_size: .; j_call: TRBJ2-6
cdr3_nt: TGTGCCAGCAGCCGACAGGGAGAGGGCTCTGGGGCCAACGTCCTGACTTTC; cdr3_aa: CASSRQGEGSGANVLTF; d_call: TRBD1; v_call: TRBV7-3; clone_size: many; j_call: TRBJ2-6
cdr3_nt: TGTGCCAGCAGTTTAGAGAACAGGGTCATGAACACTGAAGCTTTCTTT; cdr3_aa: CASSLENRVMNTEAFF; d_call: .; v_call: TRBV25-1; clone_size: .; j_call: TRBJ1-1
cdr3_nt: TGTGCCAGCAGTGAAGGGGGGGCGGCTTTCTTT; cdr3_aa: CASSEGGAAFF; d_call: .; v_call: TRBV2; clone_size: .; j_call: TRBJ1-1
cdr3_nt: TGTGCCAGCAGTCCGCCGGGACAGGGGAGAAACACCATATATTTT; cdr3_aa: CASSPPGQGRNTIYF; d_call: TRBD1; v_call: TRBV2; clone_size: many; j_call: TRBJ1-3
cdr3_nt: TGTGCCAGCAGCGCCTTGGGGACAGGGAGCCAAGAGACCCAGTACTTC; cdr3_aa: CASSALGTGSQETQYF; d_call: TRBD1; v_call: TRBV7-9; clone_size: many; j_call: TRBJ2-5
cdr3_nt: TGTGCCACCAGTGAACCTGGGACGGATGAAGCTTTCTTT; cdr3_aa: CATSEPGTDEAFF; d_call: .; v_call: TRBV24-1; clone_size: many; j_call: TRBJ1-1
cdr3_nt: TGTGCCAGCAGCCCTAGACGGACGAACACCGGGGAGCTGTTTTTT; cdr3_aa: CASSPRRTNTGELFF; d_call: .; v_call: TRBV9; clone_size: few; j_call: TRBJ2-2
cdr3_nt: TGCAGCGTTGTCGGGGGAAACTATGGCTACACCTTC; cdr3_aa: CSVVGGNYGYTF; d_call: .; v_call: TRBV29-1; clone_size: many; j_call: TRBJ1-2
cdr3_nt: TGCAGTGCTAGAGGGGAGGCGGGCTATGGCTACACCTTC; cdr3_aa: CSARGEAGYGYTF; d_call: .; v_call: TRBV20-1; clone_size: .; j_call: TRBJ1-2
cdr3_nt: TGTGCCAGCAGTACAGGGCAATGGTACTTC; cdr3_aa: CASSTGQWYF; d_call: .; v_call: TRBV2; clone_size: .; j_call: TRBJ2-7
cdr3_nt: TGTGCCTCAGCTAACTATGGCTACACCTTC; cdr3_aa: CASANYGYTF; d_call: .; v_call: TRBV24-1; clone_size: .; j_call: TRBJ1-2
cdr3_nt: TGCAGCGTTGAATGGGGACAGGGGAATCAGCCCCAGCATTTT; cdr3_aa: CSVEWGQGNQPQHF; d_call: TRBD1; v_call: TRBV29-1; clone_size: .; j_call: TRBJ1-5
cdr3_nt: TGTGCCAGCAGCGCACTAGCGGGATTTACTTACGAGCAGTACTTC; cdr3_aa: CASSALAGFTYEQYF; d_call: TRBD2; v_call: TRBV7-2; clone_size: .; j_call: TRBJ2-7
cdr3_nt: TGTGCCGGATCACAGGGGAACACCGGGGAGCTGTTTTTT; cdr3_aa: CAGSQGNTGELFF; d_call: .; v_call: TRBV2; clone_size: .; j_call: TRBJ2-2
cdr3_nt: TGTGCCAGCAGCGCTTCCGGGACAGGGATCGGGGAGCTGTTTTTT; cdr3_aa: CASSASGTGIGELFF; d_call: TRBD1; v_call: TRBV9; clone_size: few; j_call: TRBJ2-2
cdr3_nt: TGTGCCAGCAAAGCGGGTGGCCCTGAAGCTTTCTTT; cdr3_aa: CASKAGGPEAFF; d_call: .; v_call: TRBV12-3/TRBV12-4; clone_size: few; j_call: TRBJ1-1